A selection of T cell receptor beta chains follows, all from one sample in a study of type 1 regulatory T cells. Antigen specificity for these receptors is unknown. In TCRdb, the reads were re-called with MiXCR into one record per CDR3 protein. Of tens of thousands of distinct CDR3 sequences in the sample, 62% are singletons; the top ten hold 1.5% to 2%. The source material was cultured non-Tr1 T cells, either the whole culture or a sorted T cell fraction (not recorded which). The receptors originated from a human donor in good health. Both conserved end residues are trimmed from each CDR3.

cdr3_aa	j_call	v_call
SASFSGTSGREGELF	TRBJ2-2	TRBV20-1
ASRGLAGTGELF	TRBJ2-2	TRBV7-6
ASSLGPSNIQY	TRBJ2-4	TRBV11-3
SAIREGLTGELF	TRBJ2-2	TRBV20-1
ASTYGGMNTEAF	TRBJ1-1	TRBV7-2
SARGDTPVDETQY	TRBJ2-5	TRBV20-1
ASSPPPGSTEAF	TRBJ1-1	TRBV6-2/TRBV6-3
ASSNRGAGELF	TRBJ2-2	TRBV3-1
ASSLMTCRTEAF	TRBJ1-1	TRBV27
ASSYHPGLAGDGTQY	TRBJ2-5	TRBV5-8
ASSQGNSGNTIY	TRBJ1-3	TRBV5-1
ASSLANQPTEKN	TRBJ1-4	TRBV12-3/TRBV12-4
ASRTGGKNEKLF	TRBJ1-4	TRBV28
ASSGTGWQETQY	TRBJ2-5	TRBV12-3/TRBV12-4
ASSLTLETQY	TRBJ2-5	TRBV5-1
ATSKRALAGGVNEQF	TRBJ2-1	TRBV15
SAPLPGRADTQY	TRBJ2-3	TRBV20-1
ASSRDLTSGKGEQF	TRBJ2-1	TRBV7-3
SASGPSGAF	TRBJ1-1	TRBV20-1
SARRLAVETQY	TRBJ2-5	TRBV20-1
ASSSRSSGRAGEQY	TRBJ2-7	TRBV27
ASSPRQGKGGYT	TRBJ1-2	TRBV19
ASSRDRGQVRAEAF	TRBJ1-1	TRBV18
ASSLTGGSSYEQY	TRBJ2-7	TRBV7-2
ASSQRGTYEQY	TRBJ2-7	TRBV14